This T cell receptor (beta chain) was sequenced for a study of STAT3 mutations in large granular lymphocyte leukemia. Using immunoSEQ multiplex PCR, the repertoire was profiled, and TCRdb retains in-frame clones only, with some absent. The table lists more than 10,000 clones, less than 90% of them singletons. Germline assignment: CDR1 GTSNPN and CDR2 SVGIG (reference sequence). With V trimmed by 1 base and J by 5 bases, 6 bases remained unmatched. The CDR3 extends over 14 amino acids. Remarks on this clone: What it recognizes is unknown.

Study-wide results and limits: Every T-cell large granular lymphocyte leukemia patient had at least one immunodominant TCR beta clonotype.

The rearrangement uses TRBV30 and TRBJ1-1, with 8 positions matching TRBD1. The origin of this receptor is a man aged 80 or over with T-cell large granular lymphocyte leukemia. Some clones in this sample may be carry-over from other donors' samples. Material: peripheral blood mononuclear cells. CDR3 amino acids: CAWSGDRRLTEAFF. The CDR3 coding sequence is TGTGCCTGGAGTGGGGACAGGCGTCTTACTGAAGCTTTCTTT.